This passage covers 21 T cell receptor beta chains from one sample sequenced in a study of CD8 T cells in ankylosing spondylitis. One entry per CDR3 protein, called by TCRdb with MiXCR from the 5' RACE reads. The sample has under 550,000 distinct CDR3 sequences, 25% to 30% seen once; the top ten hold approximately 1%. The study's findings and limits: Typical of ankylosing spondylitis blood, it appeared, was a TCR beta motif of seven to nine highly homologous variants.

These receptors' targets are unknown. Sequenced sample: blood, either unsorted or a sorted T cell fraction (not recorded which). The receptors come from a male donor with ankylosing spondylitis.

This clonotype was recorded a few times. CDR3 protein: CASSFRAEAEAFF. In nucleotides, the CDR3 is TGTGCCAGCAGTTTCAGGGCAGAGGCTGAAGCTTTCTTT. The rearrangement links TRBV12-3 or TRBV12-4 to TRBJ1-1; D is perhaps TRBD1 (5 bases). The CDR3 length is 13 residues. V was shortened by 3 bases and J by 6 bases, with 11 bases between the two germline ends.

The CDR3 here is CSAPGLAINEQFF. The CDR3 coding sequence is TGCAGTGCTCCGGGACTAGCGATAAATGAGCAGTTCTTC. The V call is TRBV20-1, the J call TRBJ2-1; the match to TRBD2 covers 10 bases. The CDR3 runs to 13 residues. V lost 5 bases to trimming and J lost 7 bases; unmatched junction nucleotides: 5. Germline CDR1 DFQATT, CDR2 SNEGSKA (reference sequence).

This clonotype has more than one count but fewer than ten. The chain couples TRBV18 to TRBJ2-7; D gene ambiguous. The CDR3 is made up of 14 amino acids. Germline loops: CDR1 KGHSH, CDR2 LQKENI. The ends were cut back, 4 bases at V and 2 bases at J, with 12 bases in the middle. CDR3 coding DNA: TGTGCCAGCTCACTTACAGAAACTACCTACGAGCAGTACGTC. Translating it yields CASSLTETTYEQYV.

This clonotype has a count of ten or more. J is TRBJ2-7 and V is TRBV12-3 or TRBV12-4; 7 nucleotides match TRBD1. V lost 6 bases and J lost 1; bases outside the gene matches: 3. The CDR3 has 13 residues. The CDR3 is CASSKGQSYEQYF. The CDR3 DNA sequence: TGTGCCAGCAGCAAGGGACAGTCCTACGAGCAGTACTTC.

As regards this clonotype: An end of the junction does not agree with germline; a read error may underlie this. The chain combines TRBV11-2 with TRBJ2-1; TRBD1 agrees at 9 bases. From germline, CDR1 is SGHAT and CDR2 FQNNGV. There are 13 residues in the CDR3. The CDR3 region is CACRGTGYNEQFF. CDR3 DNA sequence: TGTGCCTGCAGAGGGACAGGGTACAATGAGCAGTTCTTC. Supplemented by reference TRBV11-2 and TRBJ2-1, the full variable domain reads EAGVAQSPRYKIIEKRQSVAFWCNPISGHATLYWYQQILGQGPKLLIQFQNNGVVDDSQLPKDRFSAERLKGVDSTLKIQPAKLEDSAVYLCACRGTGYNEQFFGPGTRLTVL.

In this sample, this clonotype turned up a few times. The chain joins TRBV5-1 to TRBJ1-2; TRBD1 matches 7 bases. The CDR3 consists of 14 residues. Germline V gene lookup returns CDR1 SGHRS and CDR2 YFSETQ. With 0 bases clipped from V and 8 bases from J, the junction kept 7 bases outside the gene matches. The CDR3, as DNA: TGCGCCAGCAGCTTGGTTCAGGGGGTTAGCGGCTACACCTTC. It specifies CASSLVQGVSGYTF.

The chain carries TRBV5-6 and TRBJ2-2; 7 nucleotides match TRBD1. Looked up from germline, CDR1 is SGHDT and CDR2 is YYEEEE. Trimming cost V 4 bases and J 3 bases; bases outside gene matches: 9. The CDR3 sequence is 16 residues long. The DNA for the CDR3 is TGTGCCAGCAGCCCGCTCGACAGGGTTTACACCGGGGAGCTGTTTTTT. Translated: CASSPLDRVYTGELFF.

This rearrangement joins TRBV10-2 to TRBJ2-7; D is possibly TRBD2 (6 bases). Trimming removed 8 bases at V and 2 bases at J, with 13 bases between. The germline V gene has CDR1 WSHSY and CDR2 SAAADI. This CDR3 is 13 amino acids long. The CDR3 bases are TGCGCCAGCGGAAGGACTACTGCCTACGAGCAGTACTTC. It yields the protein CASGRTTAYEQYF.

V and J are TRBV5-1 and TRBJ2-3; 8 nucleotides agree with TRBD2. The CDR3 totals 16 residues. The germline V gene has CDR1 SGHRS and CDR2 YFSETQ. Unmatched junction bases numbered 6, after V lost 3 bases and J lost 0 bases. CDR3 amino acids: CASSWSGSGSTDTQYF. CDR3 nucleotides: TGCGCCAGCAGCTGGAGCGGGAGCGGGAGCACAGATACGCAGTATTTT.

This clonotype was observed a few times. V and J are TRBV20-1 and TRBJ1-2; D perhaps matches TRBD1 (6 bases). The CDR3 has 15 residues. Germline CDR1 DFQATT, CDR2 SNEGSKA (reference sequence). V lost 4 bases and J 6 bases, leaving 21 bases between the germline ends. The CDR3 loop is CSAITGTRYRDGYTF. The CDR3 DNA follows: TGCAGTGCTATCACCGGGACACGGTACCGGGATGGCTACACCTTC.

This clonotype was seen only a few times. The CDR3: CASSLLTSEDEQYF. DNA for the CDR3: TGCGCCAGCAGCTTGCTCACGTCCGAAGACGAGCAGTACTTC. V usage is TRBV5-1 and J usage is TRBJ2-7; the D is unclear. The V and J ends lost 1 base and 5 bases respectively, with 13 bases between them. CDR1 SGHRS and CDR2 YFSETQ come from the germline V gene. CDR3 length: 14 residues.

The chain joins TRBV18 to TRBJ1-5; no clear D. The V end lost 6 bases, the J end lost 0 bases, and 12 bases lay between the germline ends. CDR1 KGHSH and CDR2 LQKENI come from the germline V gene. The CDR3 has 15 amino acids. CDR3 coding DNA: TGTGCCAGCTCCGCGACGGTTAGTAGCAATCAGCCCCAGCATTTT. Amino acids: CASSATVSSNQPQHF.

Only a few counts were recorded for this clonotype. This chain connects TRBV5-1 to TRBJ2-2; TRBD1 aligns across 8 bases. The CDR3 has 15 amino acids. CDR1 is SGHRS, CDR2 YFSETQ, per germline. The V and J ends lost 4 bases and 5 bases, in that order; junction bases with no gene match: 7. The CDR3 DNA reads as TGCGCCAGCAGCCGAAAAGGACAGGGTACCGGGGAGCTGTTTTTT. Residues: CASSRKGQGTGELFF. The full variable domain, rest sourced from reference TRBV5-1 and TRBJ2-2, is KAGVTQTPRYLIKTRGQQVTLSCSPISGHRSVSWYQQTPGQGLQFLFEYFSETQRNKGNFPGRFSGRQFSNSRSEMNVSTLELGDSALYLCASSRKGQGTGELFFGEGSRLTVL.

The chain has TRBV7-2 and TRBJ2-7, with TRBD2 matching 8 bases. CDR1 and CDR2 (germline): SGHTA, FQGNSA. The ends lost 5 bases at V and 3 bases at J; junction bases unmatched: 9. The CDR3 is made up of 15 amino acids. CDR3 in amino acids: CASSRGGSRVYEQYF. In DNA, the CDR3 is TGTGCCAGCAGCCGGGGGGGGTCCCGGGTCTACGAGCAGTACTTC. The variable domain in full, with the rest retrieved from reference TRBV7-2 and TRBJ2-7, is GAGVSQSPSNKVTEKGKDVELRCDPISGHTALYWYRQSLGQGLEFLIYFQGNSAPDKSGLPSDRFSAERTGGSVSTLTIQRTQQEDSAVYLCASSRGGSRVYEQYFGPGTRLTVT.

The chain uses TRBV11-3 and TRBJ2-2; TRBD2 aligns across 7 bases. Trimming took 5 bases from V and 3 from J; bases not matched to a gene: 9. This CDR3 region has 16 residues. Germline CDR1 and CDR2: SGHNT and YENEEA. As DNA, the CDR3 is TGTGCCAGCAGCCTATCGGTGGGGGGGTACACCGGGGAGCTGTTTTTT. Translated, it gives CASSLSVGGYTGELFF.

The rearrangement uses TRBV20-1 and TRBJ1-2; 7 bases line up with TRBD1. Trimming removed 8 bases from V and 5 bases from J; junction bases left unmatched: 14. This CDR3 is 14 amino acids long. Germline V gene lookup returns CDR1 DFQATT and CDR2 SNEGSKA (reference sequence). CDR3 protein: CSIGPGTVTYGYTF. The CDR3 DNA reads as TGCAGTATAGGTCCCGGGACAGTTACATATGGCTACACCTTC.

In this sample, this clonotype turned up a few times. CDR3 loop: CASSPLPGGYQPQHF. The CDR3 DNA is TGTGCCAGCAGCCCCCTACCCGGGGGTTATCAGCCCCAGCATTTT. The V call is TRBV7-8, the J call TRBJ1-5; D may be TRBD1 (5 bases). Trimming pared 5 bases from V and 5 bases from J, leaving 16 bases between. CDR3 length equals 15 residues. Germline CDR1 reads SGHVS; CDR2 reads FQNEAQ.

This clonotype was seen more than once but under ten times. The chain uses TRBV20-1 and TRBJ2-1; 9 bases are a match to TRBD2. The J segment lost 8 bases and the V segment lost 0 bases, leaving 11 bases of the junction unmatched. The CDR3 sequence is 16 residues long. Germline CDR1 is DFQATT and CDR2 is SNEGSKA (reference sequence). CDR3 bases: TGCAGTGCTAGAGATCCCCTAGCGGGACTGCGCGATGAGCAGTTCTTC. As protein: CSARDPLAGLRDEQFF.

This clonotype was recorded once. The V gene is TRBV24-1, the J gene TRBJ2-3, with TRBD1 matching 7 bases. The germline V gene has CDR1 KGHDR and CDR2 SFDVKD. The ends lost 5 bases at V and 4 bases at J; junction bases unmatched: 8. The CDR3 extends over 15 amino acids. The CDR3 loop reads CATSAPGQSADTQYF. The DNA of the CDR3 is TGTGCCACCAGTGCCCCGGGACAGTCAGCAGATACGCAGTATTTT.

A few counts support this clonotype. Here the CDR3 reads CASSRRGERSQETQYF. Here the CDR3 DNA reads TGCGCCAGCAGCCGGAGAGGGGAGCGAAGCCAAGAGACCCAGTACTTC. V is TRBV4-1 and J is TRBJ2-5; D may be TRBD1 or TRBD2 (5 bases each). Per germline, CDR1 MGHRA and CDR2 YSYEKL. The CDR3 has 16 amino acids. V dropped 4 bases and J dropped 1 base, with 16 bases sitting between them.

This sequence joins TRBV18 and TRBJ2-7, with a tentative D call TRBD1 (6 bases). Germline-derived CDR1 and CDR2 are KGHSH and LQKENI. V was pared by 6 bases and J by 5 bases, with 17 bases between. CDR3 length: 14 amino acids. CDR3 amino acids: CASSVRDKGHEQYF. The CDR3, as DNA: TGTGCCAGCTCTGTCCGGGACAAAGGCCACGAGCAGTACTTC.